The 6 T cell receptor beta chains in this list originate from one sample, sequenced in a study of T cells in women clearing cervical HPV infection. Profiling relied on immunoSEQ multiplex PCR, and the TCRdb table lists in-frame clones only, not all of them. This sample carries 25,000 to 30,000 clones, with roughly 16% going to the ten biggest clones. The sequenced sample consisted of blood buffy coat. The receptors originated from a woman between 18 and 70 years old with a cervical HPV16 infection that either progressed to CIN3+ or cleared (not recorded which).

In regard to this clone: The sequenced fragment ends 3 residues before the CDR3 boundary, so the rest is inferred from the germline J gene. The rearrangement links TRBV7-9 to TRBJ2-5, with TRBD2 matching 10 bases. The CDR3 runs 15 residues. J was trimmed by 0 bases and V by 5 bases; bases with no gene match: 3. Germline V gives CDR1 SEHNR, CDR2 FQNEAQ (reference sequence). The covered CDR3 bases are TGTGCCAGCAGCGGGGGACTAGCGTACCAAGAGACC. Protein: CASSGGLAYQET. In full, the CDR3 reads CASSGGLAYQETQYF.

Worth noting for this clone: The CDR3 is cut off 3 residues early in the read; its end comes from the germline J gene. The chain couples TRBV30 to TRBJ2-6; perhaps TRBD2 as D (5 bases). CDR3 length equals 14 residues. CDR1 is GTSNPN, CDR2 SVGIG, per germline (reference sequence). The V and J ends lost 6 bases and 0 bases respectively, with 9 bases between them. The CDR3 here is CACPEGSGANVLTF. The sequenced CDR3 bases are TGTGCCTGCCCAGAGGGCTCTGGGGCCAACGTC.

As concerns this clone: The read is 3 residues too short to cover the CDR3 end, so that end is filled in from the germline J gene. The V call is TRBV5-1, the J call TRBJ1-6; weak D call: TRBD1 (6 bases). V was pared by 4 bases and J by 4 bases, with 9 bases between. This CDR3 region has 14 residues. Looked up from germline, CDR1 is SGHRS and CDR2 is YFSETQ. The chain's CDR3 is CASSLQGYNSPLHF. The CDR3 DNA, read in part, is TGCGCCAGCAGCCTCCAGGGGTATAATTCACCC. Looking up the rest from reference TRBV5-1 and TRBJ1-6 gives the full variable domain: KAGVTQTPRYLIKTRGQQVTLSCSPISGHRSVSWYQQTPGQGLQFLFEYFSETQRNKGNFPGRFSGRQFSNSRSEMNVSTLELGDSALYLCASSLQGYNSPLHFGNGTRLTVT.

On this clone itself: Read sequence stops 3 residues before the CDR3 end, and the germline J gene provides the missing end. This chain joins TRBV7-9 and TRBJ2-7; TRBD2 agrees at 10 bases. The CDR3 loop spans 15 amino acids. The J segment lost 4 bases and the V segment lost 5 bases, leaving 8 bases of the junction unmatched. Germline V gene data show CDR1 as SEHNR and CDR2 as FQNEAQ (reference sequence). The sequenced part of the CDR3 DNA is TGTGCCAGCAGCCGAGTGGAAGCGGGGGGGTACGAG. Translation: CASSRVEAGGYE. The full CDR3 protein reads CASSRVEAGGYEQYF.

Worth noting for this clone: The read gets to within 3 residues of the CDR3 end, and the germline J gene fills in the rest. The rearrangement links TRBV30 to TRBJ2-4; 9 bases are shared with TRBD1. This CDR3 spans 15 amino acids. Germline loops: CDR1 GTSNPN, CDR2 SVGIG (reference sequence). The CDR3 loop reads CAWSHPTGQGNGQYF. CDR3 DNA, as far as it was read: TGTGCCTGGTCTCATCCTACGGGACAGGGTAACGGT.

As for this clone: The observed sequence ends 3 residues before the CDR3 terminus, with the missing tail filled in from the germline J gene. The rearrangement joins TRBV5-1 to TRBJ2-7, with D uncertain. The CDR3 has 14 residues. Germline CDR1 is SGHRS and CDR2 is YFSETQ. V lost 2 bases, J lost 0 bases, and 9 bases lay in between. The CDR3 bases that were read are TGCGCCAGCAGCTTACGACTGAGCTCCTACGAG. Protein: CASSLRLSSYE. The whole CDR3 protein is CASSLRLSSYEQYF.